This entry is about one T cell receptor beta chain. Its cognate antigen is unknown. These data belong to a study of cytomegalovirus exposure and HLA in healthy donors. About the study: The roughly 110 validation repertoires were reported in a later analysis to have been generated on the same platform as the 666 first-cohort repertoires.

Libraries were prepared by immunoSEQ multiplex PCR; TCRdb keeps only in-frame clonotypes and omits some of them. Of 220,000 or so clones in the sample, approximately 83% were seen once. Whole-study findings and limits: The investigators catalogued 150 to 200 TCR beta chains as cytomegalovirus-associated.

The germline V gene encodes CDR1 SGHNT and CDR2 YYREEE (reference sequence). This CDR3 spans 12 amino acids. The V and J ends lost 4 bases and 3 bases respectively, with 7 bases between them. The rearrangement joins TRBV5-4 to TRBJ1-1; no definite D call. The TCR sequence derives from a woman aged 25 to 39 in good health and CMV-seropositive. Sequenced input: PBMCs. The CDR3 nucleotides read TGTGCCAGCAGCCGAGGGTACACTGAAGCTTTCTTT. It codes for CASSRGYTEAFF. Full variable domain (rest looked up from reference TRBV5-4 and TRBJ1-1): ETGVTQSPTHLIKTRGQQVTLRCSSQSGHNTVSWYQQALGQGPQFIFQYYREEENGRGNFPPRFSGLQFPNYSSELNVNALELDDSALYLCASSRGYTEAFFGQGTRLTVV.